The TCR beta chain under discussion was sequenced for a study of shared clonotypes between healthy human individuals. The V and J ends lost 5 bases and 2 bases, in that order; junction bases with no gene match: 8. The CDR3 is 16 amino acids. Germline-derived CDR1 and CDR2 are SEHNR and FQNEAQ (reference sequence). Everyone who donated was a Caucasian adult who lived in Nashville, Tennessee. A CD45RA-negative memory subset and a CD45RA+ naive subset were separated from the CD4+ cells. Profiled with immunoSEQ multiplex PCR; TCRdb holds only in-frame clones, not every one. The sample contains some 2,000,000 clones, 85% to 95% of which appear only once.

Sequenced sample: naive CD4+ T cells sorted from blood. Subset: CD45RA+ positively selected. V is TRBV7-9 and J is TRBJ2-5; TRBD1 matches 10 bases. This clonotype originated in a man aged 18 to 35 in good health. The CDR3 DNA sequence: TGTGCCAGCAGCCCCTGGACAGGGGGTGGTCAAGAGACCCAGTACTTC. Translation gives CASSPWTGGGQETQYF.